This is a list of T cell receptor beta chains from one sample in a study of OX40 agonist ivuxolimab in advanced cancers. Repertoires were generated with immunoSEQ multiplex PCR, while TCRdb's copy carries only in-frame clones and drops some. Here the sample spans about 54,000 clones, approximately 89% being singletons. This specimen was CD4+ or CD8+ T cells sorted from blood, taken in a trial of the OX40 agonist ivuxolimab. The receptors shown here come from an adult with an advanced solid tumor such as melanoma, head and neck, liver or kidney cancer. Each CDR3 is given with its conserved first and last residue. A D gene is named only where the DNA matches it firmly. Clone size is given for some rows only: seen once, a few or many times, or a class if the clone is expanded.

>NA|TRBJ1-5|NA|TRBV7-9
CASSRGGQPQHF
TGTGCCAGCAGCCGGGGGGGTCAGCCCCAGCATTTT
>NA|TRBJ1-2|TRBD1|TRBV6-6
CASSYETGISRGYTF
TGTGCCAGCAGTTACGAGACAGGGATATCGCGTGGCTACACCTTC
>NA|TRBJ1-5|TRBD1|TRBV28
CASTKGALGNQPQHF
TGTGCCAGCACCAAGGGGGCGTTGGGGAATCAGCCCCAGCATTTT
>NA|TRBJ2-7|NA|TRBV5-4
CASSLEQGTYEQYF
TGTGCCAGCAGCTTGGAGCAAGGGACCTACGAGCAGTACTTC
>NA|TRBJ2-3|TRBD2|TRBV5-1
CASSFGTSEDTQYF
TGCGCCAGCAGCTTCGGGACTAGCGAAGATACGCAGTATTTT
>NA|TRBJ1-5|NA|TRBV7-2
CASSIRAVNQPQHF
TGTGCCAGCAGCATCCGGGCCGTCAATCAGCCCCAGCATTTT
>NA|TRBJ2-7|NA|TRBV2
CASSARQGDEQYF
TGTGCCAGCAGTGCCCGGCAGGGTGACGAGCAGTACTTC
>NA|TRBJ2-3|NA|TRBV5-1
CASSFLGFLTDTQYF
TGCGCCAGCAGCTTCCTCGGGTTTCTCACGGATACGCAGTATTTT
>NA|TRBJ2-7|NA|TRBV7-2
CASSLIWGRYYEQYF
TGTGCCAGCAGCTTAATCTGGGGGCGATACTACGAGCAGTACTTC
>NA|TRBJ1-3|NA|TRBV11-2
CASSYGTGNTIYF
TGTGCCAGCAGCTACGGGACTGGAAACACCATATATTTT
>NA|TRBJ1-3|NA|TRBV6-5
CASRQVSGNTIYF
TGTGCCAGCAGACAGGTCTCTGGAAACACCATATATTTT
>NA|TRBJ1-6|TRBD1|TRBV14
CASSQTGGSPLHF
TGTGCCAGCAGCCAAACAGGGGGTTCACCCCTCCACTTT
>NA|TRBJ1-1|NA|TRBV7-9
CASSLGVMGTEAFF
TGTGCCAGCAGCTTAGGGGTCATGGGCACTGAAGCTTTCTTT
>once|TRBJ1-1|NA|TRBV9
CASSVVSGATEAFF
TGTGCCAGCAGCGTAGTATCGGGGGCCACTGAAGCTTTCTTT
>NA|TRBJ2-6|NA|TRBV5-4
CASSFVGTGANVLTF
TGTGCCAGCAGCTTTGTGGGAACTGGGGCCAACGTCCTGACTTTC
>NA|TRBJ2-3|NA|TRBV5-1
CASGEASTDTQYF
TGCGCCAGCGGGGAGGCCAGCACAGATACGCAGTATTTT
>NA|TRBJ2-5|NA|TRBV19
CASSIRQGGETQYF
TGTGCCAGTAGTATCCGCCAGGGTGGTGAGACCCAGTACTTC
>NA|TRBJ2-1|NA|TRBV18
CASSPWGFDEQFF
TGTGCCAGCTCACCATGGGGATTCGATGAGCAGTTCTTC
>NA|TRBJ1-6|NA|TRBV5-1
CASSFAGSGSPLHF
TGCGCCAGCAGCTTTGCAGGGTCGGGGTCACCCCTCCACTTT
>NA|TRBJ1-2|NA|TRBV5-4
CASSLEGRVGGYTF
TGTGCCAGCAGCTTGGAAGGGAGAGTGGGGGGCTACACCTTC
>NA|TRBJ2-5|NA|TRBV5-1
CASSFTVQSRETQYF
TGCGCCAGCAGCTTCACAGTACAGAGCAGAGAGACCCAGTACTTC
>NA|TRBJ1-2|TRBD1|TRBV6-4
CASRKTATGLNYGYTF
TGTGCCAGCAGGAAAACAGCGACAGGGCTAAACTATGGCTACACCTTC
>NA|TRBJ1-6|NA|TRBV5-4
CASSFDRINSPLHF
TGTGCCAGCAGCTTCGACAGGATAAATTCACCCCTCCACTTT
>NA|TRBJ1-1|TRBD1|TRBV7-9
CASSWGAGGLTEAFF
TGTGCCAGCAGCTGGGGGGCAGGGGGTTTAACTGAAGCTTTCTTT
>NA|TRBJ1-1|TRBD1|TRBV19
CASSMQGATEAFF
TGTGCCAGTAGTATGCAGGGGGCCACTGAAGCTTTCTTT
>NA|TRBJ1-1|NA|TRBV18
CASSPREGTEAFF
TGTGCCAGCTCACCACGGGAGGGGACTGAAGCTTTCTTT
>NA|TRBJ2-7|TRBD1|TRBV27
CASSLGTGAYEQYF
TGTGCCAGCAGTTTAGGAACAGGGGCCTACGAGCAGTACTTC
>once|TRBJ2-2|NA|TRBV2
CASSEEVGTGELFF
TGTGCCAGCAGTGAGGAAGTCGGCACCGGGGAGCTGTTTTTT
>once|TRBJ2-1|TRBD2|TRBV5-1
CASRKGLAGGRSYNEQFF
TGCGCCAGCAGGAAGGGACTAGCGGGAGGAAGGTCCTACAATGAGCAGTTCTTC
>NA|TRBJ2-7|NA|TRBV11-2
CASSLAAARYEQYF
TGTGCCAGCAGCTTAGCGGCAGCGCGATACGAGCAGTACTTC
>NA|TRBJ1-1|TRBD1|TRBV18
CASSGQANTEAFF
TGTGCCAGCTCAGGACAGGCCAACACTGAAGCTTTCTTT
>NA|TRBJ1-1|TRBD1|TRBV7-2
CASSLLLNRGGEAFF
TGTGCCAGCAGCCTACTGTTGAACAGGGGAGGTGAAGCTTTCTTT
>NA|TRBJ1-6|TRBD1|TRBV27
CASSFRPGQFDRAGNSPLHF
TGTGCCAGCAGTTTCCGACCGGGACAGTTTGATCGTGCGGGGAATTCACCCCTCCACTTT
>few|TRBJ1-1|TRBD1|TRBV28
CATCPSGGRVTEAFF
TGTGCCACTTGTCCCTCAGGGGGCCGGGTCACTGAAGCTTTCTTT
>NA|TRBJ2-7|NA|TRBV19
CASNPRDGSYEQYF
TGTGCCAGTAACCCCCGGGACGGCTCCTACGAGCAGTACTTC
>NA|TRBJ1-2|NA|TRBV27
CASSLGRNYGYTF
TGTGCCAGCAGTTTAGGGCGCAACTATGGCTACACCTTC
>NA|TRBJ1-1|NA|TRBV11-2
CASSLAGDSFF
TGTGCCAGCAGCTTAGCCGGGGACTCTTTCTTT
>NA|TRBJ1-2|TRBD1|TRBV7-9
CASSPGQGNYGYTF
TGTGCCAGCAGCCCGGGACAGGGAAACTATGGCTACACCTTC
>NA|TRBJ1-1|TRBD1|TRBV7-9
CASSSGQGRTEAFF
TGTGCCAGCAGCTCCGGACAGGGTCGAACTGAAGCTTTCTTT
>NA|TRBJ1-2|NA|TRBV5-4
CASSLWGGFGYTF
TGTGCCAGCAGCTTGTGGGGCGGGTTCGGCTACACCTTC
>NA|TRBJ2-7|NA|TRBV6-1
CASRSSVGRQYF
TGTGCCAGCAGATCCAGCGTAGGGAGGCAGTACTTC
>NA|TRBJ2-2|TRBD2|TRBV5-1
CASSFPSGNANTGELFF
TGCGCCAGCAGCTTCCCTAGCGGTAACGCGAACACCGGGGAGCTGTTTTTT
>NA|TRBJ1-4|NA|TRBV19
CASSVREKLFF
TGTGCCAGTAGTGTCCGTGAAAAACTGTTTTTT
>once|TRBJ2-7|NA|TRBV5-5
CASSSQSYEQYF
TGTGCCAGCAGCTCACAGAGCTACGAGCAGTACTTC
>NA|TRBJ2-5|NA|TRBV19
CASSRRTEYQETQYF
TGTGCCAGTAGTCGCCGGACGGAGTACCAAGAGACCCAGTACTTC
>NA|TRBJ1-2|TRBD1|TRBV9
CASSVGTGRYGYTF
TGTGCCAGCAGCGTAGGGACAGGCCGCTATGGCTACACCTTC
>once|TRBJ2-7|TRBD1|TRBV18
CASSPTGGISEQYF
TGTGCCAGCTCACCAACAGGGGGAATCAGCGAGCAGTACTTC
>NA|TRBJ2-2|TRBD2|TRBV2
CASSRLAGRNTGELFF
TGTGCCAGCAGTAGACTAGCGGGGCGGAACACCGGGGAGCTGTTTTTT
>NA|TRBJ2-7|TRBD2|TRBV5-1
CASTPLTSGNSYEQYF
TGCGCCAGCACGCCGCTTACTAGCGGGAACTCCTACGAGCAGTACTTC
>NA|TRBJ2-3|TRBD2|TRBV29-1
CSVETSGVSTDTQYF
TGCAGCGTTGAGACTAGCGGGGTTAGCACAGATACGCAGTATTTT
>NA|TRBJ1-3|NA|TRBV27
CEDVGNTIYF
TGTGAAGACGTAGGAAACACCATATATTTT
>NA|TRBJ1-3|NA|TRBV18
CASSPRGPPQGNTIYF
TGTGCCAGCTCACCACGGGGACCTCCCCAGGGAAACACCATATATTTT
>NA|TRBJ1-6|NA|TRBV7-8
CASSSGTNNSPLHF
TGTGCCAGCAGCTCAGGGACTAATAATTCACCCCTCCACTTT
>once|TRBJ2-7|NA|TRBV4-2
CASSLVERSYEQYF
TGTGCCAGCAGCTTGGTTGAACGGTCCTACGAGCAGTACTTC
>NA|TRBJ2-5|NA|TRBV4-1
CASSQEFRGETQYF
TGCGCCAGCAGCCAGGAATTTAGGGGTGAGACCCAGTACTTC
>NA|TRBJ2-5|TRBD2|TRBV2
CASSGDSSGRETQYF
TGTGCCAGCAGTGGGGACTCAAGCGGGAGGGAGACCCAGTACTTC
>NA|TRBJ2-1|NA|TRBV5-5
CASRREPDANEQFF
TGTGCCAGCAGGAGGGAACCCGACGCCAATGAGCAGTTCTTC
>NA|TRBJ1-5|NA|TRBV21-1
CASSAWQVGPQHF
TGTGCCAGCAGTGCGTGGCAGGTGGGGCCCCAGCATTTT
>NA|TRBJ1-3|NA|TRBV19
CASSRQFFISGNTIYF
TGTGCCAGTAGCCGACAGTTCTTTATCTCTGGAAACACCATATATTTT
>NA|TRBJ2-7|NA|TRBV5-4
CASSQTAYEQYF
TGTGCCAGCAGTCAGACAGCTTACGAGCAGTACTTC